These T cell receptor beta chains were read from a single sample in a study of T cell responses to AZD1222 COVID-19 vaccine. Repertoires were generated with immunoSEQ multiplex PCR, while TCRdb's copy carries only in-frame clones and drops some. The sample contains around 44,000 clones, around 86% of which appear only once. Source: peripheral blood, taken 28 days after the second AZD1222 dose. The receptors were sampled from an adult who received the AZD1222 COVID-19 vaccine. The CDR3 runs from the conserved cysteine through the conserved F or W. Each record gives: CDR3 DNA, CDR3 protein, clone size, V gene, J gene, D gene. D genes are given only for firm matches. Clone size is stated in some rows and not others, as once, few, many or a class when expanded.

DNA: TGTGCCAGCAGTTTCAAGGGGCCCGGGCAGTATTTT
CDR3: CASSFKGPGQYF
size: -
V: TRBV27
J: TRBJ2-3
D: -

DNA: TGTGCCAGCAGACATCAATACGAGCAGTACTTC
CDR3: CASRHQYEQYF
size: -
V: TRBV28
J: TRBJ2-7
D: -

DNA: TGTGCCAGCAGTCGAGGGGGGGCATGGGTTGAGCAGTTCTTC
CDR3: CASSRGGAWVEQFF
size: -
V: TRBV3-1/TRBV3-2
J: TRBJ2-1
D: -

DNA: TGTGCCACCAGTGCAGGAACGACTCCTACCTACGAGCAGTACTTC
CDR3: CATSAGTTPTYEQYF
size: -
V: TRBV24-1
J: TRBJ2-7
D: -

DNA: TGTGCCAGCAGCTTCGGACTAGCGCCCTACGAGCAGTACTTC
CDR3: CASSFGLAPYEQYF
size: -
V: TRBV7-2
J: TRBJ2-7
D: TRBD2

DNA: TGTGCCAGTAGTAGTAGCGGGAGGGCACAGTTCTTC
CDR3: CASSSSGRAQFF
size: -
V: TRBV19
J: TRBJ2-1
D: TRBD2

DNA: TGTGCCAGCAGGGAACAGGGGTGGGATCAGCCCCAGCATTTT
CDR3: CASREQGWDQPQHF
size: -
V: TRBV6-1
J: TRBJ1-5
D: TRBD1

DNA: TGTGCCAGTAGTTCCCGGGGGACAGACAATGAGCAGTTCTTC
CDR3: CASSSRGTDNEQFF
size: -
V: TRBV19
J: TRBJ2-1
D: -

DNA: TGCAGCTTTCGACAGGGGTCCTACGAGCAGTACTTC
CDR3: CSFRQGSYEQYF
size: -
V: TRBV29-1
J: TRBJ2-7
D: TRBD1

DNA: TGTGCCTGGAACCCCCCAAGGTCGTATGGCTACACCTTC
CDR3: CAWNPPRSYGYTF
size: -
V: TRBV30
J: TRBJ1-2
D: -

DNA: TGTGCCATCAGTTTGGCAGGGGAGACAGATACGCAGTATTTT
CDR3: CAISLAGETDTQYF
size: -
V: TRBV10-3
J: TRBJ2-3
D: -

DNA: TGTGCCAGCAGTGTCTGGCCGGGGAACTATGGCTACACCTTC
CDR3: CASSVWPGNYGYTF
size: -
V: TRBV6-4
J: TRBJ1-2
D: -

DNA: TGTGCCAGCTCACAGGAGATGGGGGGTTTCACAAACATTCAGTACTTC
CDR3: CASSQEMGGFTNIQYF
size: -
V: TRBV18
J: TRBJ2-4
D: -

DNA: TGTGCCAGCAGTTCCGCCGGGACTAGCAGCTACAATGAGCAGTTCTTC
CDR3: CASSSAGTSSYNEQFF
size: once
V: TRBV28
J: TRBJ2-1
D: TRBD2

DNA: TGTGCCAGCAGGACAGTCCGGGCTGGGGCCAACGTCCTGACTTTC
CDR3: CASRTVRAGANVLTF
size: -
V: TRBV27
J: TRBJ2-6
D: -

DNA: TGTGCCAGCAGCCCTAGCACAGAAACCTACGAGCAGTACTTC
CDR3: CASSPSTETYEQYF
size: once
V: TRBV7-7
J: TRBJ2-7
D: -

DNA: TGTGCCAGTCGCGGGAGAGGGACCTACGAGCAGTACTTC
CDR3: CASRGRGTYEQYF
size: -
V: TRBV6-5
J: TRBJ2-7
D: TRBD2